This passage covers 32 T cell receptor beta chains from one sample sequenced in a study of Ad26.COV2.S vaccination and SARS-CoV-2 variants. Treatment reported: over 15 received Ad26.COV2.S at low or high dose, single or two shots; 5 received placebo; per-sample allocation not given. Collection of samples fell on day 63 after the first vaccine or placebo injection. Assay used: immunoSEQ multiplex PCR; TCRdb lists only in-frame clones, some missing. There are more than 400,000 clones in the sample; 80% to 95% occur only once, and under 2% lies in the top ten. The specimen was peripheral blood, collected in a trial of Ad26.COV2.S vaccine versus placebo. The receptors were gathered from a person aged 18-60 years who received the Ad26.COV2.S COVID-19 vaccine or a placebo.

V is TRBV19 and J is TRBJ2-2; D ambiguous. CDR1 is LNHDA and CDR2 is SQIVND in the germline V gene (reference sequence). Trimming pared 3 bases from V and 2 bases from J, leaving 10 bases between. The CDR3 covers 15 residues. The CDR3 bases are TGTGCCAGTAGTATTTGGTTAGATAACACCGGGGAGCTGTTTTTT. Amino acids: CASSIWLDNTGELFF.

J is TRBJ2-3 and V is TRBV5-6; D may be TRBD1 or TRBD2 (5 bases each). This CDR3 is built from 16 residues. CDR1 SGHDT and CDR2 YYEEEE come from the germline V gene. Between the trimmed V and J ends, which lost 4 bases and 0 bases, there was a span of 15 bases. In nucleotides, the CDR3 is TGTGCCAGCAGCCCCGGGGCTCCGCCGAGCACAGATACGCAGTATTTT. It is translated as CASSPGAPPSTDTQYF.

The chain employs TRBV28 and TRBJ1-2, with 8 bases lining up with TRBD1. The CDR3 has 12 amino acids. Germline V gene data show CDR1 as MDHEN and CDR2 as SYDVKM. V trimming: 8 bases; J trimming: 4 bases; junction bases outside the gene matches: 3. The CDR3 loop is CASSQGVYGYTF. In nucleotides, the CDR3 is TGTGCCAGCTCACAGGGGGTCTATGGCTACACCTTC.

The chain links TRBV19 to TRBJ1-1; the D gene is possibly TRBD1 (5 bases). There are 14 residues in the CDR3. Germline CDR1 and CDR2: LNHDA and SQIVND (reference sequence). Trimming stripped 5 bases from V and 6 bases from J, with 16 bases between. CDR3 DNA sequence: TGTGCCAGTAGTTTCGGGGGGGGATTACCTGAAGCTTTCTTT. It codes for CASSFGGGLPEAFF.

The chain carries TRBV27 and TRBJ1-2, with 7 bases that match TRBD1. Unmatched junction bases numbered 11, after V lost 5 bases and J lost 8 bases. The CDR3 has 14 amino acids. Germline V CDR1 and CDR2: MNHEY, SMNVEV (reference sequence). CDR3: CASSPNDRVVGYTF. The CDR3 nucleotides read TGTGCCAGCAGTCCAAATGACAGGGTAGTCGGCTACACCTTC.

This clone was found a few times. V and J are TRBV5-1 and TRBJ1-2; no clear D gene. The germline V gene encodes CDR1 SGHRS and CDR2 YFSETQ. The CDR3 has 15 residues. V lost 1 base, J lost 2 bases, and 12 bases lay in between. In DNA, the CDR3 is TGCGCCAGCAGCTTGTTCGATCTGGGGAACTATGGCTACACCTTC. Its translation: CASSLFDLGNYGYTF.

The chain couples TRBV11-2 to TRBJ1-4, with D uncertain. The germline V and J ends were trimmed by 2 bases and 7 bases, with 20 bases remaining between them. This CDR3 is built from 17 residues. Per germline, CDR1 SGHAT and CDR2 FQNNGV. The CDR3 bases are TGTGCCAGCAGCTTATATCCCAGGTCGTGGATGGGTGAAAAACTGTTTTTT. Its protein is CASSLYPRSWMGEKLFF.

The chain is built from TRBV15 and TRBJ2-5, with TRBD2 as a possible D gene (5 bases). Germline loops: CDR1 LNHNV, CDR2 YYDKDF (reference sequence). The CDR3 spans 11 residues. Trimming shortened V by 3 bases and J by 10 bases, and 9 bases separated the two germline ends. CDR3 region: CATSRGRDQYF. In DNA form, the CDR3 reads TGTGCCACCAGCAGGGGCCGGGACCAGTACTTC.

The CDR3 DNA sequence: TGTGCCAGCAGCTGGCAGGGGGCTGCCTACGAGCAGTACTTC. It specifies CASSWQGAAYEQYF. V is TRBV6-5 and J is TRBJ2-7, with 8 bases fitting TRBD1. The length of the CDR3 is 14 residues. CDR1 and CDR2 (germline): MNHEY, SVGAGI. Losses at the gene ends were 6 bases for V and 2 bases for J; bases not matched to a gene: 6.

This rearrangement joins TRBV5-4 to TRBJ1-2, with D tentatively TRBD1 (6 bases). V lost 2 bases to trimming and J lost 8 bases, with 10 bases between them. The V gene's germline CDR1 is SGHNT and CDR2 YYREEE (reference sequence). The CDR3 is made up of 12 amino acids. DNA of the CDR3: TGTGCCAGCAGCTTCGGGACAATCGGCTACACCTTC. Amino acid sequence: CASSFGTIGYTF.

The chain uses TRBV7-2 and TRBJ2-3, with TRBD1 matching 7 bases. V lost 4 bases to trimming and J lost 1 base; unmatched junction nucleotides: 5. Germline V CDR1 and CDR2: SGHTA, FQGNSA. The CDR3 totals 15 residues. The CDR3 bases are TGTGCCAGCAGCTCAAGACAGGGACGCACAGATACGCAGTATTTT. Its protein product is CASSSRQGRTDTQYF.

The V gene is TRBV6-5, the J gene TRBJ1-3; D gene unclear. Trimming took 6 bases from V and 4 from J, leaving 10 bases between them. Germline CDR1 is MNHEY and CDR2 is SVGAGI. The CDR3 is 13 residues long. The CDR3 loop reads CASSRTAGNTIYF. CDR3 DNA: TGTGCCAGCAGCAGGACCGCCGGAAACACCATATATTTT.

This clone has only one observation. V and J are TRBV30 and TRBJ1-1, with D possibly TRBD1 on 6 matching bases. There are 13 residues in the CDR3. V lost 3 bases to trimming and J lost 1 base, with 9 bases between them. The V gene's germline CDR1 is GTSNPN and CDR2 SVGIG (reference sequence). CDR3 region: CAWSRGGNTEAFF. CDR3 bases: TGTGCCTGGAGCCGAGGGGGGAACACTGAAGCTTTCTTT.

The gene calls are TRBV15 and TRBJ1-5, with D possibly matching TRBD1 (6 bases). CDR1 and CDR2 from the germline V gene are LNHNV and YYDKDF (reference sequence). V was clipped by 0 bases and J by 2 bases, with 11 bases between them. The CDR3 extends over 16 amino acids. This CDR3 is CATSREGRGGNQPQHF. The CDR3 region has the DNA TGTGCCACCAGCAGAGAGGGCAGGGGAGGCAATCAGCCCCAGCATTTT.

The J gene is TRBJ1-2, the V gene TRBV6-4; D is unresolved. V gave up 0 bases and J gave up 8 bases, with 13 bases separating them. The CDR3 sequence is 14 residues long. Germline CDR1 and CDR2: MRHNA and SNTAGT. This chain's CDR3 is CASSDSSRGGGYTF. The CDR3 DNA sequence: TGTGCCAGCAGTGACTCGAGTCGAGGAGGCGGCTACACCTTC.

This rearrangement joins TRBV9 to TRBJ2-3; 7 bases fit TRBD1. This CDR3 is 16 amino acids long. Germline V gene lookup returns CDR1 SGDLS and CDR2 YYNGEE. V dropped 3 bases and J dropped 0; count of bases not matched to a gene: 7. Here the CDR3 DNA reads TGTGCCAGCAGCGCCGAGGGGACAGTTAGCACAGATACGCAGTATTTT. Its protein product is CASSAEGTVSTDTQYF.

The CDR3 protein is CASSLWQGSNEQYF. The CDR3 bases are TGTGCCAGCAGTTTATGGCAGGGTAGCAACGAGCAGTACTTC. The chain carries TRBV28 and TRBJ2-7; D is perhaps TRBD1 (5 bases). The CDR3 runs 14 residues. The V end lost 0 bases, the J end lost 5 bases, and 11 bases lay between the germline ends. The germline V gene has CDR1 MDHEN and CDR2 SYDVKM.

The table lists this clone with a count of one. V and J are TRBV7-2 and TRBJ2-1; 9 positions agree with TRBD1. This CDR3 comprises 14 residues. Per germline, CDR1 SGHTA and CDR2 FQGNSA. V lost 5 bases to trimming and J lost 10 bases; unmatched junction nucleotides: 9. DNA of the CDR3: TGTGCCAGCAGCCCCGGACAGGGGCTAGGAGAGCAGTTCTTC. Translating gives CASSPGQGLGEQFF.

The chain uses TRBV7-2 and TRBJ1-2; 12 positions match TRBD1. Trimming removed 5 bases from V and 7 bases from J; junction bases left unmatched: 5. The CDR3 has 14 residues. CDR1 and CDR2 (germline): SGHTA, FQGNSA. As DNA, the CDR3 is TGTGCCAGCAGCCTGGGACAGGGGGCGCGTGGCTACACCTTC. Protein: CASSLGQGARGYTF.

The genes are TRBV3-1 (or the pseudogene TRBV3-2) and TRBJ1-3, with D hard to call. CDR1 and CDR2 from the germline V gene are LGHDT and YNNKEL (reference sequence). The V end was cut by 0 bases, the J end by 13 bases, with 10 bases between. The length of the CDR3 is 12 residues. CDR3 protein: CASSQDSDRIYF. The CDR3 bases are TGTGCCAGCAGCCAAGATTCCGACCGGATATATTTT.

In DNA form, the CDR3 reads TGTGCCAGCAGCTTTGGGCAGGCTGGCGGCTACACCTTC. As protein: CASSFGQAGGYTF. This chain links TRBV5-5 with TRBJ1-2; D call uncertain. Trimming took 2 bases from V and 8 from J, leaving 13 bases between them. Germline V lookup: CDR1 SGHKS, CDR2 YYEKEE (reference sequence). This CDR3 has 13 residues.

This rearrangement joins TRBV11-2 to TRBJ2-7; 8 bases line up with TRBD2. This CDR3 region has 14 residues. Germline loops: CDR1 SGHAT, CDR2 FQNNGV. V shed 4 bases and J 2 bases; nucleotides not matched to a gene: 4. The CDR3 nucleotides read TGTGCCAGCAGCTCGCAGCGGGGGCCCTACGAGCAGTACTTC. Amino acids: CASSSQRGPYEQYF.

The chain has TRBV5-6 and TRBJ2-7; 8 bases agree with TRBD1. CDR3 length equals 14 residues. Per germline, CDR1 SGHDT and CDR2 YYEEEE. The V gene end was trimmed by 4 bases and the J gene end by 4 bases; junction bases not matched to a gene: 7. CDR3 in amino acids: CASSPDRGGYEQYF. CDR3 in DNA: TGTGCCAGCAGCCCAGACAGGGGTGGTTACGAGCAGTACTTC.

V and J are TRBV5-1 and TRBJ2-6, with no clear D. Trimming removed 4 bases from V and 2 bases from J, with 4 bases in between. Per the germline V gene, CDR1 is SGHRS and CDR2 is YFSETQ. The CDR3 runs to 13 residues. CDR3 nucleotide sequence: TGCGCCAGCAGCCCCGCTGGGGCCAACGTCCTGACTTTC. Residues: CASSPAGANVLTF. Together with reference TRBV5-1 and TRBJ2-6, the CDR3 gives the full variable domain: KAGVTQTPRYLIKTRGQQVTLSCSPISGHRSVSWYQQTPGQGLQFLFEYFSETQRNKGNFPGRFSGRQFSNSRSEMNVSTLELGDSALYLCASSPAGANVLTFGAGSRLTVL.

This sequence joins TRBV5-4 and TRBJ2-3; no reliable D call. The CDR3 covers 14 residues. CDR1 is SGHNT, CDR2 YYREEE, per germline (reference sequence). V was pared by 1 base and J by 2 bases, with 8 bases between. CDR3 in DNA: TGTGCCAGCAGCTTGTCAGCCCCCACAGATACGCAGTATTTT. Translated, it gives CASSLSAPTDTQYF.

The chain couples TRBV5-6 to TRBJ2-1; 10 positions agree with TRBD1. The germline gives CDR1 SGHDT, CDR2 YYEEEE. With V trimmed by 1 base and J by 4 bases, 5 bases remained unmatched. CDR3 length equals 16 residues. CDR3 DNA: TGTGCCAGCAGCTTGAACTGGGGACAGGGGTACAATGAGCAGTTCTTC. Its protein product is CASSLNWGQGYNEQFF.

This clone was counted between two and nine times. The CDR3 bases are TGTGCCAGCAGCTTAAGCGGTGCCTATGGCTACACCTTC. Its protein product is CASSLSGAYGYTF. The chain employs TRBV7-9 and TRBJ1-2; D gene ambiguous. V lost 2 bases, J lost 4 bases, and 8 bases lay in between. Germline CDR1 reads SEHNR; CDR2 reads FQNEAQ (reference sequence). CDR3 length equals 13 residues.

This sequence joins TRBV5-1 and TRBJ2-7; the D gene could be TRBD1 or TRBD2 (6 bases each). The germline gives CDR1 SGHRS, CDR2 YFSETQ. The CDR3 extends over 16 amino acids. Trimming removed 0 bases at V and 7 bases at J, with 20 bases between. In DNA form, the CDR3 reads TGCGCCAGCAGCTTGGTTATTGGGGGGCGGATGGAGGAGCAGTACTTC. Encoded protein: CASSLVIGGRMEEQYF.

V gene TRBV18 combines with J gene TRBJ2-7, with D hard to call. Deletions cut 3 bases from V and 3 bases from J, with 9 bases between. This CDR3 spans 13 amino acids. Germline CDR1 KGHSH, CDR2 LQKENI. CDR3 nucleotides: TGTGCCAGCTCACCGAACACTTTCTACGAGCAGTACTTC. Protein: CASSPNTFYEQYF.

The table lists this clone with a few counts. V is TRBV7-2 and J is TRBJ2-2; TRBD1 matches at 8 bases. Trimming removed 5 bases from V and 4 bases from J; junction bases left unmatched: 6. The germline gives CDR1 SGHTA, CDR2 FQGNSA. The CDR3 sequence is 15 residues long. CDR3 in DNA: TGTGCCAGCAGCAAAGACAGGGGAGGCACCGGGGAGCTGTTTTTT. Amino acid sequence: CASSKDRGGTGELFF.

The chain employs TRBV2 and TRBJ2-7; D call uncertain. CDR3 length: 11 amino acids. V was pared by 2 bases and J by 6 bases, with 5 bases between. Germline CDR1 and CDR2: SNHLY and FYNNEI. The CDR3 sequence is CASSESVEQYF. The CDR3 bases are TGTGCCAGCAGTGAATCCGTCGAGCAGTACTTC.

The chain recombines TRBV5-1 with TRBJ2-5; no clear D. Trimming removed 0 bases from V and 0 bases from J, with 6 bases in between. The CDR3 contains 14 residues. Per germline, CDR1 SGHRS and CDR2 YFSETQ. Here the CDR3 DNA reads TGCGCCAGCAGCTTGGAGTGGAACCAAGAGACCCAGTACTTC. Translated, it gives CASSLEWNQETQYF. Variable domain in full (rest from reference TRBV5-1 and TRBJ2-5): KAGVTQTPRYLIKTRGQQVTLSCSPISGHRSVSWYQQTPGQGLQFLFEYFSETQRNKGNFPGRFSGRQFSNSRSEMNVSTLELGDSALYLCASSLEWNQETQYFGPGTRLLVL.